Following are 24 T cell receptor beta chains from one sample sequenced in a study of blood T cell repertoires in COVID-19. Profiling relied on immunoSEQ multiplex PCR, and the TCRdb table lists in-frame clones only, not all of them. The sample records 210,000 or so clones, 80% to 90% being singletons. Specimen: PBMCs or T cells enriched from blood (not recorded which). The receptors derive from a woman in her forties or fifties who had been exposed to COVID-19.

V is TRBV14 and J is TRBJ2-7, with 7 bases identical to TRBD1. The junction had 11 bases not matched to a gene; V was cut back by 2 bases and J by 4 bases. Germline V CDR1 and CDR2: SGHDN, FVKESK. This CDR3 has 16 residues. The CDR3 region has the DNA TGTGCCAGCAGCCAACAATCCGGGACAGAACAATACGAGCAGTACTTC. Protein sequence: CASSQQSGTEQYEQYF.

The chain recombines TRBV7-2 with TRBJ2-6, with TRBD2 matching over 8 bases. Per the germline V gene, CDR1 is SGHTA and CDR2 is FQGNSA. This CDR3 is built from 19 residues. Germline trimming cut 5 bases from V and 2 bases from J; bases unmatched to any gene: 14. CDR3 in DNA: TGTGCCAGCAGCCCACGGGGGGGGACGCAGCAGGCTGGGGCCAACGTCCTGACTTTC. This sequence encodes CASSPRGGTQQAGANVLTF.

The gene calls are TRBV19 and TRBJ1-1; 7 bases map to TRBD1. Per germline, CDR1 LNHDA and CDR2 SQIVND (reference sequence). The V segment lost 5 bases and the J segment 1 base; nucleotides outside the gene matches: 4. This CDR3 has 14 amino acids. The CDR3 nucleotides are TGTGCCAGTAGTCTTAGGACAGGGAACACTGAAGCTTTCTTT. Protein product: CASSLRTGNTEAFF.

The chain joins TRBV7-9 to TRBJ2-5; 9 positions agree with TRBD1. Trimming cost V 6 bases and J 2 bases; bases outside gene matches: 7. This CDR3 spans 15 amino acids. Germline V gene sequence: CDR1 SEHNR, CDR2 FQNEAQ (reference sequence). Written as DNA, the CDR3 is TGTGCCAGCAGAGATGGGACAGGGCGGCAAGAGACCCAGTACTTC. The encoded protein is CASRDGTGRQETQYF.

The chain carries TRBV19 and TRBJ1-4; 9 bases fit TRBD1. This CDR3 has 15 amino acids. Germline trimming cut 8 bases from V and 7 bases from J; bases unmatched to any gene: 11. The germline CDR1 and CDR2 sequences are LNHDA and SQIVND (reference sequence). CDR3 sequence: CASGPAGTGSEKLFF. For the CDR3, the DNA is TGTGCCAGTGGCCCTGCGGGGACAGGGAGTGAAAAACTGTTTTTT.

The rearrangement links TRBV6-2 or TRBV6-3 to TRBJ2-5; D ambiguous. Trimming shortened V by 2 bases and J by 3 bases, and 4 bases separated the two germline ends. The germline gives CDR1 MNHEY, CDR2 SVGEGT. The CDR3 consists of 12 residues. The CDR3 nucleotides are TGTGCCAGCAGTTACCCGGAAGAGACCCAGTACTTC. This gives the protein CASSYPEETQYF.

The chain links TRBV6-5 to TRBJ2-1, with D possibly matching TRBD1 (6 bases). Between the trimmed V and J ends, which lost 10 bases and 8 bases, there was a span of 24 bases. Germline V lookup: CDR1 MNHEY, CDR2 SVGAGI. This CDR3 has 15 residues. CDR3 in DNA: TGTGCCACCCTTTCGCTCGGCCAGGGGCAAGATGAGCAGTTCTTC. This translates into CATLSLGQGQDEQFF.

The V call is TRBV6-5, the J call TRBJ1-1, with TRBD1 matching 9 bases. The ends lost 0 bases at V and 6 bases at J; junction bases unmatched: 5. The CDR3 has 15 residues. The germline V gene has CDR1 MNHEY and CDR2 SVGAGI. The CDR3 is CASSYSTQGAAEAFF. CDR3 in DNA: TGTGCCAGCAGTTACTCGACACAGGGGGCGGCTGAAGCTTTCTTT.

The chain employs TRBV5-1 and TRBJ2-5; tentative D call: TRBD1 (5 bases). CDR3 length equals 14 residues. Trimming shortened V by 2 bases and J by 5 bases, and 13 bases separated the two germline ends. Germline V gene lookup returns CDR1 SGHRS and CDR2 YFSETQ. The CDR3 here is CASSFDQGRETQYF. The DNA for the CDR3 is TGCGCCAGCAGCTTTGATCAGGGCCGGGAGACCCAGTACTTC.

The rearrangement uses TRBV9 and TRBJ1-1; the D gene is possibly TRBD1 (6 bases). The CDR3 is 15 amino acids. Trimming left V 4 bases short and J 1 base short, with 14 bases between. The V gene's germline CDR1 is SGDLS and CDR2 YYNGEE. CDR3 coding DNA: TGTGCCAGCAGCCTTACCGGGACACAGAACACTGAAGCTTTCTTT. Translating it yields CASSLTGTQNTEAFF.

The CDR3 spells CASSDIEAYEQYF. In DNA form, the CDR3 reads TGTGCCAGCAGTGATATTGAGGCCTACGAGCAGTACTTC. The chain links TRBV25-1 to TRBJ2-7; no clear D. Germline CDR1 reads MGHDK; CDR2 reads SYGVNS. V was pared by 3 bases and J by 2 bases, with 8 bases between. The CDR3 spans 13 residues.

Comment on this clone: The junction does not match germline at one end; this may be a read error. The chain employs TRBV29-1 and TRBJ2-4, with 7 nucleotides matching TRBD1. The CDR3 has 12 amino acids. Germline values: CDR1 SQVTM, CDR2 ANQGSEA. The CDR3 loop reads CSVEDLGQKREF. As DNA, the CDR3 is TGCAGCGTTGAGGATCTGGGACAGAAAAGGGAATTC.

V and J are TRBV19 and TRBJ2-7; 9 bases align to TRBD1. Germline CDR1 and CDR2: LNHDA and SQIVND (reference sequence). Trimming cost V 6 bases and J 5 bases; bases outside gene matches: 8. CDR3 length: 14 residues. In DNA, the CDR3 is TGTGCCAGTAGCCAGACAGGGGGTTTCGACGAGCAGTACTTC. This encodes CASSQTGGFDEQYF.

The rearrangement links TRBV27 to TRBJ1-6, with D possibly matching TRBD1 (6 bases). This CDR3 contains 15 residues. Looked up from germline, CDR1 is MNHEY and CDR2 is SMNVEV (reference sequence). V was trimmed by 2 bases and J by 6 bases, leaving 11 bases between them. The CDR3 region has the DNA TGTGCCAGCAGTTTAGGGGGGGCACTTAATTCACCCCTCCACTTT. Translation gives CASSLGGALNSPLHF.

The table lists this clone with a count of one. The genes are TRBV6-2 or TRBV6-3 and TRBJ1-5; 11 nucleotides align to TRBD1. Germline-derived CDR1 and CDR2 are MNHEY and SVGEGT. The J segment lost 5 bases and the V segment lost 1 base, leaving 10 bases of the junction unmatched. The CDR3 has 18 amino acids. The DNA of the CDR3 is TGTGCCAGCAGTTACTTATACGGACAGGGGGCGCGGGATCAGCCCCAGCATTTT. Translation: CASSYLYGQGARDQPQHF.

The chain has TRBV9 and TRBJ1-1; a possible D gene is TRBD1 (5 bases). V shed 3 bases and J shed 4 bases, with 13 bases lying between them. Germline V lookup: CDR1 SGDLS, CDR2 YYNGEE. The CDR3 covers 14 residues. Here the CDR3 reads CASSAWGDVTEAFF. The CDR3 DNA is TGTGCCAGCAGCGCCTGGGGGGATGTCACTGAAGCTTTCTTT.

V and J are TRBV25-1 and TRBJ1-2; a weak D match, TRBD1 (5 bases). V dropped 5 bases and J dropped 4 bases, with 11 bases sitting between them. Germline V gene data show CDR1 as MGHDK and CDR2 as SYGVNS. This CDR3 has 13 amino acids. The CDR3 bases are TGTGCCAGCAGTAGCAGGCAGGGCTATGGCTACACCTTC. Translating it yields CASSSRQGYGYTF.

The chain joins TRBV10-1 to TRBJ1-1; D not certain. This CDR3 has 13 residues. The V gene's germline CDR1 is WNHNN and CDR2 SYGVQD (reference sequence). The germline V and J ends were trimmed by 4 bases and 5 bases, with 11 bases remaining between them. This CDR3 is CASSARGGTEAFF. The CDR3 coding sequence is TGCGCCAGCAGTGCCCGGGGTGGGACTGAAGCTTTCTTT.

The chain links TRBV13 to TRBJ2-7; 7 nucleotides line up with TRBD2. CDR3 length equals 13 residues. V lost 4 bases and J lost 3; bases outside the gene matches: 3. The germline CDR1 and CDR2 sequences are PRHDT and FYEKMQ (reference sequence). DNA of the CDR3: TGTGCCAGCAGCTCAACGGGGGGCTACGAGCAGTACTTC. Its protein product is CASSSTGGYEQYF.

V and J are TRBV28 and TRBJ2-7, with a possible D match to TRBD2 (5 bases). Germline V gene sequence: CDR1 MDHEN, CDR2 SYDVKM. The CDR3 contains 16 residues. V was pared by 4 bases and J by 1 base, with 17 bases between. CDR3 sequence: CASSSEGGLGSYEQYF. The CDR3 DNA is TGTGCCAGCAGTTCCGAGGGTGGCCTCGGATCCTACGAGCAGTACTTC.

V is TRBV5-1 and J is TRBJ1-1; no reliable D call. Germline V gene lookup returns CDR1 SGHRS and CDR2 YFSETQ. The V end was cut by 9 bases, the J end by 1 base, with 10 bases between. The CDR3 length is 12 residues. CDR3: CANVRRNTEAFF. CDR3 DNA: TGCGCCAACGTGAGGAGGAACACTGAAGCTTTCTTT.

The CDR3 DNA is TGTGCCAGTAGTGCGCCAAGTTCGGCGGGAACCCAGTACTTC. This codes for CASSAPSSAGTQYF. The chain has TRBV19 and TRBJ2-5, with a possible D match to TRBD2 (6 bases). The length of the CDR3 is 14 residues. Trimming pared 5 bases from V and 8 bases from J, leaving 18 bases between. Germline loops: CDR1 LNHDA, CDR2 SQIVND (reference sequence).

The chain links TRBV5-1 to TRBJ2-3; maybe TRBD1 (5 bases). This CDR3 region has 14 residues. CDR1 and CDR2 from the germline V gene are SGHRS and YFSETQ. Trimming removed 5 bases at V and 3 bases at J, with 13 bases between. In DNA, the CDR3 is TGCGCCAGCAGACCTCAGGGTCGGACAGATACGCAGTATTTT. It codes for CASRPQGRTDTQYF.

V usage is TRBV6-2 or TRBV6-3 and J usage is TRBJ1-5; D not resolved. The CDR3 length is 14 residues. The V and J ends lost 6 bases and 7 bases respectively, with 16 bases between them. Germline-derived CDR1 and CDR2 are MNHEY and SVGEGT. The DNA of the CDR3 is TGTGCCAGCAGCCCTGGGCAGGCTGGGCAGCCCCAGCATTTT. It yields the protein CASSPGQAGQPQHF.